This TCR beta chain derives from a study of cytotoxic CD8 clonotypes in ibrutinib-treated CLL. This CDR3 is built from 16 residues. Germline V lookup: CDR1 ENHRY, CDR2 SYGVKD. V lost 2 bases, J lost 6 bases, and 6 bases stayed unmatched. As regards this clone: Its target is unknown.

Study-wide findings and caveats: Against age-matched healthy donors, baseline clonality ran higher and tracked circulating CD8+ T-cell counts. Shared public clonotypes were rare, and on treatment they either got smaller or stayed the same.

The planned depth of sequencing spanned 1 in 200,000 to 1 in 1 million T cells. The method was immunoSEQ multiplex PCR; TCRdb's version includes in-frame clones alone and lacks a portion of them. The data contain 150,000 or so clones, approximately 83% of them singletons. This sequence originates from a human donor with chronic lymphocytic leukemia. The chain employs TRBV10-3 and TRBJ2-7; 14 bases line up with TRBD2. This material consisted of PBMCs, taken after 24 months of ibrutinib treatment. This CDR3 is CAISEGGLAGAGEQYF. The CDR3 region has the DNA TGTGCCATCAGTGAGGGGGGACTAGCGGGAGCGGGCGAGCAGTACTTC.